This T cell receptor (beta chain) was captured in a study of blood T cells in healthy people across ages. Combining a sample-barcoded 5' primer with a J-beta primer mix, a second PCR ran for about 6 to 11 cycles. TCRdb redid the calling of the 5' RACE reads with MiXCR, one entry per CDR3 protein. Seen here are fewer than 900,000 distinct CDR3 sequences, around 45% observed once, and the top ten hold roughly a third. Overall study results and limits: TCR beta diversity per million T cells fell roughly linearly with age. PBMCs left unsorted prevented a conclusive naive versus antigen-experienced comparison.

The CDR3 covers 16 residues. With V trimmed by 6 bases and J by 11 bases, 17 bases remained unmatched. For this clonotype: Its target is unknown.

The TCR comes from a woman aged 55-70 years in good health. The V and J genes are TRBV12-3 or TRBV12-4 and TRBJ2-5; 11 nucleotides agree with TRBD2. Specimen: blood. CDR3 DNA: TGTGCCAGCAGCCCCGGGGGTAGCGGGAGGGCTCGTGAGCAGTACTTC. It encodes CASSPGGSGRAREQYF.